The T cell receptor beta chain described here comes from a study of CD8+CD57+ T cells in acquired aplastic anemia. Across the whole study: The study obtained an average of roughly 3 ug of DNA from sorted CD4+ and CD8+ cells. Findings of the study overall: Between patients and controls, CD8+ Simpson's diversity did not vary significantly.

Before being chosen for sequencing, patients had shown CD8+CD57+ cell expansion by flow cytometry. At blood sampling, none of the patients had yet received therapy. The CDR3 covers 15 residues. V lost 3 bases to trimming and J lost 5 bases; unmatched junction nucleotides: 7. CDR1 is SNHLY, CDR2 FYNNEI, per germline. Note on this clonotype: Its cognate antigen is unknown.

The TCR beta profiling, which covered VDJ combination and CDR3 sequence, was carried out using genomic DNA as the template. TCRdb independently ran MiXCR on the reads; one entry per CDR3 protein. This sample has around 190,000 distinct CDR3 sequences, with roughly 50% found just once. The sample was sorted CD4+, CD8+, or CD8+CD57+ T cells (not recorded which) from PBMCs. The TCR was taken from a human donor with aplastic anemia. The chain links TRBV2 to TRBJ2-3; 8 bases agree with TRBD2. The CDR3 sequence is CASSDGVAGRDTQYF. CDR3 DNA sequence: TGTGCCAGCAGTGACGGGGTAGCGGGAAGAGATACGCAGTATTTT.